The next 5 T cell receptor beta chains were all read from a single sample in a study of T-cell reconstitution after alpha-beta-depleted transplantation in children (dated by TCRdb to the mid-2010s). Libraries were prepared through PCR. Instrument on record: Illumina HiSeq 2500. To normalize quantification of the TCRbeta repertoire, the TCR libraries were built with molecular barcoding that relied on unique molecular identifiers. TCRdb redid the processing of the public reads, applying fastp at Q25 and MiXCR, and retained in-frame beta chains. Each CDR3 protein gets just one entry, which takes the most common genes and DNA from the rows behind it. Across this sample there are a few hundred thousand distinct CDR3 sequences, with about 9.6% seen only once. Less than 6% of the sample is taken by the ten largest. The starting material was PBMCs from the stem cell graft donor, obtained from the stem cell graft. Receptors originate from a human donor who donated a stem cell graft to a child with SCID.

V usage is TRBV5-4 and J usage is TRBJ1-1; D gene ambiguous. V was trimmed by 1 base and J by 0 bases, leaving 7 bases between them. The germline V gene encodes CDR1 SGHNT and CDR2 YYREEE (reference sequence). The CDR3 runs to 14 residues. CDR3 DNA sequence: TGTGCCAGCAGCTTGTCGGGGTTGAACACTGAAGCTTTCTTT. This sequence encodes CASSLSGLNTEAFF.

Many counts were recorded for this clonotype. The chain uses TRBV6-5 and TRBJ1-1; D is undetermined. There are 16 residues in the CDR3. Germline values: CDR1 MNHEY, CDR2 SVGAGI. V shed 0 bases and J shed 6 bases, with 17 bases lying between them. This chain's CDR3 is CASSYSRTGRGAEAFF. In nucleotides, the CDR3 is TGTGCCAGCAGTTACTCGCGAACGGGCCGCGGGGCTGAAGCTTTCTTT.

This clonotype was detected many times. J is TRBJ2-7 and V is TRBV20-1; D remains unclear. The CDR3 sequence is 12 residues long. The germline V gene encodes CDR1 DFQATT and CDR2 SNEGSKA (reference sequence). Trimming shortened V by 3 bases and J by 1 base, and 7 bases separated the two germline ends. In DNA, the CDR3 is TGCAGTGCTAGTGGCAATTCCTACGAGCAGTACTTC. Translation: CSASGNSYEQYF.

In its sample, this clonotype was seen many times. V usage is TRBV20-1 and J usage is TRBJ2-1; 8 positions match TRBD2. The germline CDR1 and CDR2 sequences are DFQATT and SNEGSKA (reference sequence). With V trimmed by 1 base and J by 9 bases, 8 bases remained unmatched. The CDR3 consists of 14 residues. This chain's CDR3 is CSARGETSALEQFF. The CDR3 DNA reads TGCAGTGCTAGAGGAGAGACTAGCGCTCTTGAGCAGTTCTTC.

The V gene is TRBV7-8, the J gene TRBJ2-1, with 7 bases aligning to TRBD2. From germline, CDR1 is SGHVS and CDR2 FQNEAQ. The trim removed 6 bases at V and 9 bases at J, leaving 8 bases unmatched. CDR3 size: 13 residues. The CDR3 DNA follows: TGTGCCAGCAGGTTGGGAGGGTTGGCTGAGCAGTTCTTC. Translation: CASRLGGLAEQFF.